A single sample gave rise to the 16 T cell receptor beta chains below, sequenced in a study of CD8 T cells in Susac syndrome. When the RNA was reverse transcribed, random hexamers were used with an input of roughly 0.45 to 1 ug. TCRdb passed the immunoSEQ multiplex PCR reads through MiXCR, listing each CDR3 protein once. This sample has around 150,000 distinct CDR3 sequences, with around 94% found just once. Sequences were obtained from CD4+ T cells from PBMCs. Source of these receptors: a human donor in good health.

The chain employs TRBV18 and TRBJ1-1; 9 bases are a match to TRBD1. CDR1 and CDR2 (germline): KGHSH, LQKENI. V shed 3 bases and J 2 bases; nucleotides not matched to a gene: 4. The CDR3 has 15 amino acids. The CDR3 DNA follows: TGTGCCAGCTCACCTGGACAGGGGATAAACACTGAAGCTTTCTTT. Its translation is CASSPGQGINTEAFF.

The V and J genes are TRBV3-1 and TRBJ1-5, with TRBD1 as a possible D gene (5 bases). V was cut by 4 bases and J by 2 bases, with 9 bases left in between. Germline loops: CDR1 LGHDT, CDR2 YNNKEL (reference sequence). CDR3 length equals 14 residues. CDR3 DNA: TGTGCCAGCAGCCCTCTCAGGGGCAATCAGCCCCAGCATTTT. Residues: CASSPLRGNQPQHF. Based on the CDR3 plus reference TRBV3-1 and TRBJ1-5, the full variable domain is DTAVSQTPKYLVTQMGNDKSIKCEQNLGHDTMYWYKQDSKKFLKIMFSYNNKELIINETVPNRFSPKSPDKAHLNLHINSLELGDSAVYFCASSPLRGNQPQHFGDGTRLSIL.

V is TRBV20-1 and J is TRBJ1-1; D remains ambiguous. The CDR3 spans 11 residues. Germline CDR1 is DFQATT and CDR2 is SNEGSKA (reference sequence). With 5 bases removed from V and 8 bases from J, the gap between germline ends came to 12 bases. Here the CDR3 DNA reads TGCAGTGCTGGGCCGGGTATCGAAGCTTTCTTT. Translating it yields CSAGPGIEAFF.

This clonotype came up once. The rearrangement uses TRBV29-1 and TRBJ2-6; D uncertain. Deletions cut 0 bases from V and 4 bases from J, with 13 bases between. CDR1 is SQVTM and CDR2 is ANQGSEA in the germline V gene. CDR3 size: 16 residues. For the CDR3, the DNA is TGCAGCGTTGAAGAGGCCATGGTGGCCGGGGCCAACGTCCTGACTTTC. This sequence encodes CSVEEAMVAGANVLTF.

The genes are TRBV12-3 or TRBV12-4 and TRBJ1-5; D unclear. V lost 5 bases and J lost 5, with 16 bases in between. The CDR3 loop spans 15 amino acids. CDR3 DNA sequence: TGTGCCAGCAGTGGAGACGGCGGATCATATCAGCCCCAGCATTTT. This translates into CASSGDGGSYQPQHF.

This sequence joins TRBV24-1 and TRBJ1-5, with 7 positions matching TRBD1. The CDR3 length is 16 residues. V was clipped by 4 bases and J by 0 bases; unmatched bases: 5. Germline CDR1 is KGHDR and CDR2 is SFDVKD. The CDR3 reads CATSDRTGDSNQPQHF. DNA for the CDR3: TGTGCCACCAGTGACCGCACAGGGGATAGCAATCAGCCCCAGCATTTT.

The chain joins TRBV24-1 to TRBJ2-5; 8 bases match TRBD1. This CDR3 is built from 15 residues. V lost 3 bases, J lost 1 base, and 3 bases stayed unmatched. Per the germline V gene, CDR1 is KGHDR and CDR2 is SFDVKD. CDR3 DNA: TGTGCCACCAGTGATCGACAGGGGTTCCAAGAGACCCAGTACTTC. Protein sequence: CATSDRQGFQETQYF.

The DNA of the CDR3 is TGTGCCTGGAGGGGCCAGGGGCAGCCCCAGCATTTT. This sequence encodes CAWRGQGQPQHF. This chain uses TRBV30 with TRBJ1-5, with a possible D match to TRBD1 (6 bases). Germline V gene data show CDR1 as GTSNPN and CDR2 as SVGIG (reference sequence). Trimming removed 3 bases at V and 7 bases at J, with 10 bases between. This CDR3 region has 12 residues.

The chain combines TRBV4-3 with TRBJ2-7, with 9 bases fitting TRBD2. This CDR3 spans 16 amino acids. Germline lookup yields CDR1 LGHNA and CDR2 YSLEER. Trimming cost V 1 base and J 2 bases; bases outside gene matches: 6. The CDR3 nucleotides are TGCGCCAGCAGCCAAGCCCTAGCGGGGAGAACCTACGAGCAGTACTTC. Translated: CASSQALAGRTYEQYF.

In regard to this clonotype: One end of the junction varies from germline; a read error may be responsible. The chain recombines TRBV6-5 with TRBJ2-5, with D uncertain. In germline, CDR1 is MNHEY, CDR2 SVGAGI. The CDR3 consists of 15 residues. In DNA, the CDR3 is TGTGCCAGCAGTTACTCGATTCTGGAGCAAGGGACCCAGTACTTC. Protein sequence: CASSYSILEQGTQYF.

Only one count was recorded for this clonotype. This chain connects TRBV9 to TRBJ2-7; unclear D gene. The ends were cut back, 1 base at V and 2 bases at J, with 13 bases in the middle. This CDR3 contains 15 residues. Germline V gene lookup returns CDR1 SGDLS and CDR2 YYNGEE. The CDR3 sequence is CASSVSASSPYEQYF. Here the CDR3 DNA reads TGTGCCAGCAGCGTAAGTGCCAGTTCCCCCTACGAGCAGTACTTC.

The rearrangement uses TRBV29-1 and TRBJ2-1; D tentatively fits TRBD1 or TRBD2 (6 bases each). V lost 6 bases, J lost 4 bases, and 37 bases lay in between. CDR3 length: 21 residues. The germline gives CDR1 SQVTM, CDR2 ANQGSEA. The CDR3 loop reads CSVARFHRGSRGDTDYNEQFF. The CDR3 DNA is TGCAGCGTGGCCCGGTTTCATCGGGGTAGTAGGGGGGACACCGATTACAATGAGCAGTTCTTC.

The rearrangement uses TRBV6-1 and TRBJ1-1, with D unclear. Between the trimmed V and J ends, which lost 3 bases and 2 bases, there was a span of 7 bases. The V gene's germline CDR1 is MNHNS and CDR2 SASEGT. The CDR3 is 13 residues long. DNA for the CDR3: TGTGCCAGCAGTGATGAGGGCAACACTGAAGCTTTCTTT. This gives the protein CASSDEGNTEAFF.

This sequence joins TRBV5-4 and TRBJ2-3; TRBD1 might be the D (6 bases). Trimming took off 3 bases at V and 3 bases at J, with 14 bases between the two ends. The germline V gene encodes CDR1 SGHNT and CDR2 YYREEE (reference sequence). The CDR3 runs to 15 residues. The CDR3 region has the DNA TGTGCCAGCAGCTCGGGTAGCAGGGGTACAGATACGCAGTATTTT. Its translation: CASSSGSRGTDTQYF.

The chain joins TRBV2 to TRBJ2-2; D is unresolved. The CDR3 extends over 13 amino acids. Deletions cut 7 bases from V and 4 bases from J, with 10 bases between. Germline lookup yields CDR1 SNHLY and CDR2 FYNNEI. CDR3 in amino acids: CASKTAATGELFF. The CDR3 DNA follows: TGTGCCAGCAAAACAGCCGCCACCGGGGAGCTGTTTTTT.

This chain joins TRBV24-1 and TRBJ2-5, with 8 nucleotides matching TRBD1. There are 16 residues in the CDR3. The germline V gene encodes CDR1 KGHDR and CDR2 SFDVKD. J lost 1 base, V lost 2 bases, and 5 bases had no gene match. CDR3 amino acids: CATSDSKQGGQETQYF. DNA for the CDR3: TGTGCCACCAGTGATTCCAAACAGGGGGGCCAAGAGACCCAGTACTTC.